What follows are 23 T cell receptor beta chains derived from one specimen sequenced in a study of cytomegalovirus exposure and HLA in healthy donors. A multiplex PCR was run with 60 Vbeta primers and 13 Jbeta primers. Produced via immunoSEQ multiplex PCR; TCRdb's table is partial and in-frame only. The table has 150,000 to 200,000 clones, approximately 80% seen once; the top ten hold around 1.4%. The sequencing input was PBMCs. The receptors were gathered from a girl aged 10-17 years in good health and CMV-seropositive.

The genes are TRBV11-2 and TRBJ2-3, with 7 bases that match TRBD2. CDR3 length equals 14 residues. Trimming took 7 bases from V and 2 from J; bases not matched to a gene: 6. The germline V gene encodes CDR1 SGHAT and CDR2 FQNNGV. The CDR3 DNA is TGTGCCAGCAAATACCGGGACTACACAGATACGCAGTATTTT. Translated, it gives CASKYRDYTDTQYF.

This clone appeared once. This chain uses TRBV10-3 with TRBJ2-3; TRBD2 matches at 10 bases. The CDR3 spans 16 residues. J lost 4 bases, V lost 7 bases, and 11 bases had no gene match. The germline V gene encodes CDR1 ENHRY and CDR2 SYGVKD. The CDR3 DNA reads as TGTGCCATCACGTCGTCGGCTAGCGGGAGTTCAGATACGCAGTATTTT. Translation gives CAITSSASGSSDTQYF.

The chain recombines TRBV27 with TRBJ2-5; TRBD2 aligns across 8 bases. The CDR3 consists of 17 residues. The germline V gene encodes CDR1 MNHEY and CDR2 SMNVEV (reference sequence). The V segment lost 6 bases and the J segment 5 bases; nucleotides outside the gene matches: 17. The CDR3 spells CASRPFSLAEAGETQYF. DNA for the CDR3: TGTGCCAGCAGACCCTTTTCACTAGCGGAGGCAGGGGAGACCCAGTACTTC.

The chain combines TRBV28 with TRBJ2-2; D gene unclear. The germline V gene has CDR1 MDHEN and CDR2 SYDVKM. The ends were cut back, 5 bases at V and 3 bases at J, with 10 bases in the middle. The CDR3 is made up of 14 amino acids. CDR3: CASSTFPDTGELFF. The DNA for the CDR3 is TGTGCCAGCAGTACCTTTCCGGACACCGGGGAGCTGTTTTTT.

The CDR3 here is CASSYRTFGTEAFF. In DNA form, the CDR3 reads TGTGCCAGCAGTTACAGGACATTTGGCACTGAAGCTTTCTTT. The J gene is TRBJ1-1, the V gene TRBV6-5, with D possibly TRBD1 on 5 matching bases. The V end was cut by 2 bases, the J end by 4 bases, with 11 bases between. There are 14 residues in the CDR3. Germline V gene lookup returns CDR1 MNHEY and CDR2 SVGAGI.

The CDR3 reads CASSPGTGGYGYTF. The CDR3 coding sequence is TGTGCCAGCAGCCCTGGGACAGGGGGCTATGGCTACACCTTC. This chain uses TRBV5-4 with TRBJ1-2; TRBD1 aligns across 11 bases. Germline V lookup: CDR1 SGHNT, CDR2 YYREEE (reference sequence). The CDR3 sequence is 14 residues long. V was pared by 4 bases and J by 4 bases, with 3 bases of the junction left unmatched. The variable domain in full, with the rest retrieved from reference TRBV5-4 and TRBJ1-2, is ETGVTQSPTHLIKTRGQQVTLRCSSQSGHNTVSWYQQALGQGPQFIFQYYREEENGRGNFPPRFSGLQFPNYSSELNVNALELDDSALYLCASSPGTGGYGYTFGSGTRLTVV.

The rearrangement uses TRBV13 and TRBJ2-3; 9 bases are a match to TRBD2. CDR1 is PRHDT and CDR2 is FYEKMQ in the germline V gene (reference sequence). Trimming removed 4 bases from V and 4 bases from J; junction bases left unmatched: 9. This CDR3 has 16 amino acids. DNA for the CDR3: TGTGCCAGCAGCTGGAATAGCGGGAGTATCGCAGATACGCAGTATTTT. Amino acid sequence: CASSWNSGSIADTQYF.

This chain links TRBV5-1 with TRBJ1-6; 8 bases align to TRBD1. Germline V CDR1 and CDR2: SGHRS, YFSETQ. With 2 bases clipped from V and 13 bases from J, the junction kept 5 bases outside the gene matches. The CDR3 contains 13 residues. CDR3 loop: CASSLQGDGPLHF. CDR3 in DNA: TGCGCCAGCAGCTTACAGGGGGATGGGCCCCTCCACTTT.

CDR3 protein: CASRQGAGTGELFF. Written as DNA, the CDR3 is TGTGCCAGCAGACAGGGGGCGGGCACCGGGGAGCTGTTTTTT. The rearrangement links TRBV19 to TRBJ2-2, with TRBD1 matching over 10 bases. J gave up 4 bases and V 9 bases, and 5 bases lay outside the gene matches. This CDR3 has 14 amino acids. The germline CDR1 and CDR2 sequences are LNHDA and SQIVND (reference sequence).

This clone turned up a few times. The junction departs from the called germline gene at one end, perhaps through a read error. The chain is built from TRBV5-6 and TRBJ1-4; 8 positions agree with TRBD1. This CDR3 has 12 residues. The germline V gene has CDR1 SGHDT and CDR2 YYEEEE. The CDR3 region is CASSQGQVDVEF. The CDR3 region has the DNA TGTGCCAGCAGCCAGGGACAGGTCGATGTGGAGTTT.

This clone occurred once. The chain joins TRBV6-5 to TRBJ2-1; 9 nucleotides match TRBD2. Trimming removed 5 bases from V and 9 bases from J; junction bases left unmatched: 5. CDR3 length: 13 residues. From germline, CDR1 is MNHEY and CDR2 SVGAGI. CDR3 nucleotide sequence: TGTGCCAGCAGTCTAGCGGGAATCGCTGAGCAGTTCTTC. Translating gives CASSLAGIAEQFF.

CDR3 region: CASSRLVEASPVLNEQFF. CDR3 nucleotides: TGCGCCAGCAGCCGCTTGGTGGAAGCGTCCCCCGTCCTCAATGAGCAGTTCTTC. V is TRBV4-3 and J is TRBJ2-1; no definite D call. This CDR3 spans 18 amino acids. Germline loops: CDR1 LGHNA, CDR2 YSLEER. The V and J ends lost 4 bases and 6 bases respectively, with 25 bases between them.

The CDR3 here is CSVELEGGRWGYTF. The DNA for the CDR3 is TGCAGCGTTGAATTGGAAGGGGGCCGGTGGGGCTACACCTTC. The chain links TRBV29-1 to TRBJ1-2; 7 positions agree with TRBD1. Germline loops: CDR1 SQVTM, CDR2 ANQGSEA. This CDR3 has 14 amino acids. The junction had 11 bases not matched to a gene; V was cut back by 2 bases and J by 8 bases.

The chain has TRBV6-5 and TRBJ2-3, with D unresolved. The CDR3 length is 15 residues. V lost 0 bases to trimming and J lost 2 bases, with 9 bases between them. Per the germline V gene, CDR1 is MNHEY and CDR2 is SVGAGI. The CDR3 reads CASSYSAAPTDTQYF. CDR3 in DNA: TGTGCCAGCAGTTACTCAGCCGCCCCCACAGATACGCAGTATTTT.

This chain connects TRBV15 to TRBJ1-2, with D unresolved. Trimming removed 2 bases at V and 8 bases at J, with 9 bases between. CDR1 and CDR2 from the germline V gene are LNHNV and YYDKDF (reference sequence). The CDR3 contains 12 residues. The CDR3 is CATSRSLGGYTF. CDR3 DNA: TGTGCCACCAGCAGATCCCTCGGGGGCTACACCTTC.

The chain carries TRBV7-9 and TRBJ2-7, with TRBD1 matching over 7 bases. V was pared by 5 bases and J by 9 bases, with 13 bases of the junction left unmatched. The germline V gene encodes CDR1 SEHNR and CDR2 FQNEAQ (reference sequence). The CDR3 totals 14 residues. The CDR3 sequence is CASSPPTGILRQYF. In DNA, the CDR3 is TGTGCCAGCAGCCCCCCGACAGGGATCCTTCGGCAGTACTTC.

The CDR3 loop is CASSLQPSDTQYF. The CDR3 DNA sequence: TGCGCCAGCAGCCTACAGCCGTCAGATACGCAGTATTTT. V gene TRBV4-1 combines with J gene TRBJ2-3; D remains unclear. CDR1 is MGHRA and CDR2 is YSYEKL in the germline V gene. There are 13 residues in the CDR3. Trimming shortened V by 4 bases and J by 4 bases, and 9 bases separated the two germline ends.

The chain recombines TRBV18 with TRBJ2-3, with 8 bases identical to TRBD1. CDR3 length equals 15 residues. The germline V gene encodes CDR1 KGHSH and CDR2 LQKENI. V was clipped by 2 bases and J by 5 bases; unmatched bases: 6. As DNA, the CDR3 is TGTGCCAGCTCACCATCCCAGGGGGCGGAAGATACGCAGTATTTT. It yields the protein CASSPSQGAEDTQYF. The whole variable domain, remainder taken from reference TRBV18 and TRBJ2-3, is NAGVMQNPRHLVRRRGQEARLRCSPMKGHSHVYWYRQLPEEGLKFMVYLQKENIIDESGMPKERFSAEFPKEGPSILRIQQVVRGDSAAYFCASSPSQGAEDTQYFGPGTRLTVL.

The V gene is TRBV2, the J gene TRBJ2-3, with a weak D call TRBD2 (6 bases). CDR3 length: 15 amino acids. Germline V CDR1 and CDR2: SNHLY, FYNNEI. The V gene lost 5 bases and the J gene lost 2 bases, with 14 bases spanning the gap. The CDR3, as DNA: TGTGCCAGCAGTAAAGTGGGGGGATCCACAGATACGCAGTATTTT. Protein sequence: CASSKVGGSTDTQYF.

A remark on this clone: At the DNA level, this CDR3 is encoded by other sequences in the same sample as well. CDR3 protein: CASSYSNRANTEAFF. The CDR3 region has the DNA TGTGCCAGCAGTTACTCTAACAGGGCGAACACTGAAGCTTTCTTT. V usage is TRBV6-5 and J usage is TRBJ1-1, with D maybe TRBD1 (6 bases). There are 15 residues in the CDR3. In germline, CDR1 is MNHEY, CDR2 SVGAGI. The V end lost 0 bases, the J end lost 1 base, and 9 bases lay between the germline ends.

V is TRBV30 and J is TRBJ1-4, with D hard to call. V dropped 2 bases and J dropped 0 bases, with 7 bases sitting between them. This CDR3 has 14 residues. Germline lookup yields CDR1 GTSNPN and CDR2 SVGIG (reference sequence). Here the CDR3 DNA reads TGTGCCTGGAGTTTCAGTGCAACTAATGAAAAACTGTTTTTT. Translating gives CAWSFSATNEKLFF.

This clone came up a few times. The CDR3 loop reads CASSLTRGAYNEQFF. Written as DNA, the CDR3 is TGTGCCAGCAGCTTAACGCGGGGAGCTTACAATGAGCAGTTCTTC. This chain uses TRBV7-3 with TRBJ2-1; a weak D match, TRBD2 (6 bases). V was cut by 0 bases and J by 4 bases, with 10 bases left in between. CDR1 is SGHTA, CDR2 FQGTGA, per germline. This CDR3 contains 15 residues. Combining the CDR3 with reference TRBV7-3 and TRBJ2-1 gives the whole variable domain GAGVSQTPSNKVTEKGKYVELRCDPISGHTALYWYRQSLGQGPEFLIYFQGTGAADDSGLPNDRFFAVRPEGSVSTLKIQRTERGDSAVYLCASSLTRGAYNEQFFGPGTRLTVL.

CDR3 bases: TGTGCCTGGAGATCGAGGCAGGGTCAGCCCCAGCATTTT. Residues: CAWRSRQGQPQHF. This rearrangement joins TRBV30 to TRBJ1-5, with D tentatively TRBD1 (5 bases). Trimming pared 3 bases from V and 6 bases from J, leaving 12 bases between. This CDR3 is built from 13 residues. Germline assignment: CDR1 GTSNPN and CDR2 SVGIG (reference sequence).